This T cell receptor (beta chain) was captured in a study of regulatory T cells in long-lasting Graves disease. Whole-study results and caveats: The study found TRBV28, TRBJ1-2 and TRBJ2-5 favored in persistent disease.

With iRepertoire HTBI primers and Arm-PCR of CDR3 regions, TCR beta libraries were built. Under the authors' procedure: Across the samples, identification revealed about 62 TRBV and 12 to 15 TRBJ segments. TCRdb analysed the multiplex PCR reads with MiXCR anew, one entry per CDR3 protein. These V and J calls are TCRdb output, not the study's own analysis. The sample consists of 500,000 to 700,000 distinct CDR3 sequences, roughly 15% of them appearing once. Germline V gene lookup returns CDR1 MNHNS and CDR2 SASEGT. Trimming removed 6 bases at V and 1 base at J, with 10 bases between. There are 13 residues in the CDR3. The sample holds many counts of this clonotype. The antigen is undetermined. Time point reported: newly diagnosed GD, antithyroid drugs for less than 3 months. PBMC-derived RNA was used for the TCR library. Recruitment took place at an endocrinology department in Xi'an, China. The same sample was also studied in work on T cells in Graves' hyperthyroidism and ophthalmopathy. That report notes: First-round RT-PCR with HTBI primers amplified the TCR CDR3 region.

The receptor was isolated from a woman between 25 and 40 years old with Graves disease. The chain uses TRBV6-1 and TRBJ2-7; D is uncertain. The sample here was peripheral blood mononuclear cells (PBMCs), taken at new diagnosis, from a patient treated with antithyroid drugs. The CDR3 region is CASSGTESYEQYF. The CDR3 bases are TGTGCCAGCAGCGGTACGGAATCCTACGAGCAGTACTTC.